This TCR beta chain was observed in a study of high-grade serous ovarian cancer treatment subgroups. Study-wide findings and caveats: Same-patient tumor repertoires overlapped at roughly 0.11 to 0.79; different patients barely overlapped.

Turning to this clone: Its antigen is as yet unknown.

The CDR3 totals 13 residues. CDR1 is SGHRS, CDR2 YFSETQ, per germline. The tumor samples were collected prior to definitive surgery or chemotherapy. Profiling relied on immunoSEQ multiplex PCR, and the TCRdb table lists in-frame clones only, not all of them. The table has about 39,000 clones, roughly 83% seen once. This receptor was obtained from a human donor with high-grade serous ovarian cancer. The rearrangement links TRBV5-1 to TRBJ2-5, with D tentatively TRBD1 (5 bases). The J call could be wrong; TRBJ2-7 is a better fit for the DNA end. The specimen was tumor tissue. DNA of the CDR3: TGCGCCAGCAGCCTCGGACACCCCTACGAGCAGTACTTC. It yields the protein CASSLGHPYEQYF.